These T cell receptor beta chains were read from a single sample in a study of cytomegalovirus exposure and HLA in healthy donors. Clones were sequenced by immunoSEQ multiplex PCR, and TCRdb holds only the in-frame ones, with some missing. The table includes roughly 150,000 clones, roughly 87% detected once. Sequenced input: PBMCs. Receptor source: a man aged 45 to 65 in good health and CMV-seropositive. Each CDR3 is given with its conserved first and last residue. Each record gives: J gene, clone size, D gene, V gene, CDR3 protein, CDR3 DNA. The D gene is left open where the match is weak. Clone sizes are given selectively: once, few, many, or a class where the clone is expanded.

J: TRBJ2-7
size: few
D: -
V: TRBV6-5
CDR3: CASSYFDSSYEQYF
DNA: TGTGCCAGCAGTTACTTTGACAGTAGCTACGAGCAGTACTTC

J: TRBJ1-6
size: -
D: -
V: TRBV25-1
CDR3: CASSEQGRGDNSPLHF
DNA: TGTGCCAGCAGTGAACAGGGGAGGGGAGATAATTCACCCCTCCACTTT

J: TRBJ2-1
size: few
D: -
V: TRBV5-1
CDR3: CASSLSYEQFF
DNA: TGCGCCAGCAGCTTGTCTTATGAGCAGTTCTTC

J: TRBJ2-5
size: -
D: TRBD2
V: TRBV9
CDR3: CASSSAGNQETQYF
DNA: TGTGCCAGCAGCTCAGCGGGGAATCAAGAGACCCAGTACTTC

J: TRBJ1-5
size: -
D: -
V: TRBV30
CDR3: CAWSVDSKVQPQHF
DNA: TGTGCCTGGAGTGTAGACAGTAAAGTTCAGCCCCAGCATTTT

J: TRBJ2-5
size: -
D: -
V: TRBV28
CDR3: CASSTLQETQYF
DNA: TGTGCCAGCAGCACCCTACAAGAGACCCAGTACTTC

J: TRBJ1-1
size: -
D: TRBD1
V: TRBV5-5
CDR3: CASSLAGGQGTEAFF
DNA: TGTGCCAGCAGCTTGGCCGGGGGACAGGGGACTGAAGCTTTCTTT

J: TRBJ1-5
size: -
D: -
V: TRBV11-2
CDR3: CASSSTIGDNQPQHF
DNA: TGTGCCAGCAGCTCCACAATCGGGGACAATCAGCCCCAGCATTTT

J: TRBJ2-5
size: -
D: -
V: TRBV23-1
CDR3: CASSPSGGGETQYF
DNA: TGCGCCAGCAGTCCCTCCGGGGGTGGAGAGACCCAGTACTTC

J: TRBJ1-5
size: once
D: TRBD1
V: TRBV28
CDR3: CASKPTGGAGQPQHF
DNA: TGTGCCAGCAAACCCACAGGGGGCGCGGGTCAGCCCCAGCATTTT

J: TRBJ1-2
size: -
D: TRBD1
V: TRBV25-1
CDR3: CASSGGTANYGYTF
DNA: TGTGCCAGCAGTGGGGGGACAGCTAACTATGGCTACACCTTC

J: TRBJ2-7
size: once
D: -
V: TRBV13
CDR3: CASSLGRDYEQYF
DNA: TGTGCCAGCAGCTTAGGACGGGACTACGAGCAGTACTTC

J: TRBJ2-6
size: -
D: -
V: TRBV13
CDR3: CASSLLRSGANVLTF
DNA: TGTGCCAGCAGCTTACTTAGAAGTGGGGCCAACGTCCTGACTTTC

J: TRBJ1-2
size: -
D: -
V: TRBV19
CDR3: CASSFRVPFYGYTF
DNA: TGTGCCAGTAGTTTCAGGGTTCCATTCTATGGCTACACCTTC

J: TRBJ2-3
size: -
D: -
V: TRBV5-1
CDR3: CASRSQGDADTQYF
DNA: TGCGCCAGCCGCTCCCAAGGGGATGCAGATACGCAGTATTTT

J: TRBJ2-7
size: -
D: TRBD2
V: TRBV5-4
CDR3: CASSLGLAGTYEQYF
DNA: TGTGCCAGCAGCTTAGGACTAGCGGGAACGTACGAGCAGTACTTC

J: TRBJ2-3
size: -
D: -
V: TRBV7-8
CDR3: CASSHQGPTDTQYF
DNA: TGTGCCAGCAGCCATCAGGGTCCCACAGATACGCAGTATTTT

J: TRBJ2-7
size: -
D: -
V: TRBV29-1
CDR3: CSVPGVSSYEQYF
DNA: TGCAGCGTCCCGGGAGTTTCCTCCTACGAGCAGTACTTC

J: TRBJ2-1
size: few
D: -
V: TRBV18
CDR3: CASSPPLGELEQFF
DNA: TGTGCCAGCTCACCACCTCTCGGGGAGCTTGAGCAGTTCTTC

J: TRBJ2-3
size: -
D: TRBD2
V: TRBV5-5
CDR3: CASSTAGLAGTDTQYF
DNA: TGTGCCAGCAGCACGGCCGGACTAGCGGGAACAGATACGCAGTATTTT

J: TRBJ1-2
size: -
D: TRBD1
V: TRBV30
CDR3: CAWSAQGAGGYTF
DNA: TGTGCCTGGAGTGCCCAGGGGGCGGGCGGCTACACCTTC

J: TRBJ1-5
size: -
D: -
V: TRBV5-1
CDR3: CASSLEGTNQPQHF
DNA: TGCGCCAGCAGCTTGGAGGGGACAAATCAGCCCCAGCATTTT

J: TRBJ1-5
size: -
D: -
V: TRBV6-5
CDR3: CASSFRQINSNQPQHF
DNA: TGTGCCAGCAGTTTCCGACAGATAAATAGCAATCAGCCCCAGCATTTT

J: TRBJ2-7
size: -
D: -
V: TRBV7-9
CDR3: CSSSLVAENEQYF
DNA: TGTTCCAGCAGCTTAGTCGCGGAAAACGAGCAGTACTTC

J: TRBJ2-7
size: few
D: TRBD2
V: TRBV10-2
CDR3: CASAGTSGVYEQYF
DNA: TGCGCCAGCGCCGGGACTAGCGGGGTCTACGAGCAGTACTTC

J: TRBJ2-1
size: -
D: TRBD1
V: TRBV5-1
CDR3: CASSFLRQGGYNEQFF
DNA: TGCGCCAGCAGCTTCCTCAGACAGGGGGGGTACAATGAGCAGTTCTTC

J: TRBJ1-1
size: -
D: TRBD1
V: TRBV10-3
CDR3: CAISEWKQGTEAFF
DNA: TGTGCCATCAGTGAGTGGAAACAGGGGACTGAAGCTTTCTTT